The rows below give T cell receptor beta chains drawn from one sample of a study of blood T cell repertoires in COVID-19. The repertoire was sequenced with immunoSEQ multiplex PCR; TCRdb's copy has only in-frame clones and lacks some. The data hold around 160,000 clones, with approximately 83% observed a single time. The sequencing sample was made of peripheral blood. The receptors originated from a man between 60 and 75 years old with acute or convalescent COVID-19. CDR3s include the opening cysteine and the closing phenylalanine or tryptophan. A D gene is named only where the DNA matches it firmly. A clone size is listed for some rows: how often the clone was seen (once, few, many), or a class if it is expanded.

clone_size j_call d_call v_call cdr3_nt cdr3_aa
- TRBJ1-1 TRBD1 TRBV18 TGTGCCAGCTCACCAAAGATGGCAGGGGGCGCAGGGACTGAAGCTTTCTTT CASSPKMAGGAGTEAFF
- TRBJ2-2 - TRBV28 TGTGCCAGCAGCAGTTTCACCGGGGAGCTGTTTTTT CASSSFTGELFF
- TRBJ2-7 TRBD1 TRBV6-5 TGTGCCAGCAGCCGCAGCCGGGACAGTTCCTACGAGCAGTACTTC CASSRSRDSSYEQYF
- TRBJ2-7 TRBD1 TRBV6-5 TGTGCCAGCAGACTCTCCGGGACAGGCGGCTACGAGCAGTACTTC CASRLSGTGGYEQYF
- TRBJ1-1 TRBD1 TRBV18 TGTGCCAGCTCACCCTATCCGGGACAGGCAGACACTGAAGCTTTCTTT CASSPYPGQADTEAFF
- TRBJ1-1 TRBD1 TRBV19 TGTGCCAGTAGTATAGGACAGGGGAACACTGAAGCTTTCTTT CASSIGQGNTEAFF
- TRBJ1-4 - TRBV7-9 TGTGCCAGCAGCTCTAAGGCGGGGGATACTAATGAAAAACTGTTTTTT CASSSKAGDTNEKLFF
- TRBJ1-5 - TRBV28 TGTGCCAGCAGTTTAGCCCCCGGGGGGAGTCAGCCCCAGCATTTT CASSLAPGGSQPQHF
- TRBJ2-1 - TRBV14 TGTGCCAGCAGCCAAGTTCCGGGTCGCTCCTACAATGAGCAGTTCTTC CASSQVPGRSYNEQFF
- TRBJ1-6 - TRBV27 TGTGCCAGCAGTCCGGGATGGACCGTCTGGAGGCCCTCCTATAATTCACCCCTCCACTTT CASSPGWTVWRPSYNSPLHF
few TRBJ2-7 TRBD2 TRBV18 TGTGCCAGCTCAGGCCAGCGGGGTACCTACGAGCAGTACTTC CASSGQRGTYEQYF
few TRBJ1-1 TRBD1 TRBV28 TGTGCCAGCAGTCCACCAGGGGGCCAAGCTAACACTGAAGCTTTCTTT CASSPPGGQANTEAFF
- TRBJ2-5 TRBD2 TRBV29-1 TGCAGCGTTGAAGAGACTAGCGGCCTCGGGACCCAGTACTTC CSVEETSGLGTQYF
- TRBJ2-1 TRBD1 TRBV4-2 TGTGCCAGCAGCCGAACCCCGGGACAGGGGGTAGATGAGCAGTTCTTC CASSRTPGQGVDEQFF
- TRBJ1-1 - TRBV28 TGTGCCAGCAACAAACCTGTGGACACTGAAGCTTTCTTT CASNKPVDTEAFF
- TRBJ2-7 - TRBV18 TGTGCCAGCTCACCGCCAGGGTACGAGCAGTACTTC CASSPPGYEQYF
- TRBJ2-7 TRBD1 TRBV18 TGTGCCAGCTCACCACGAGTGCCAGGGGGCGACGAGCAGTACTTC CASSPRVPGGDEQYF
- TRBJ1-3 - TRBV21-1 TGTGCCAGCAGCAAGACTTCCCCCGGGACAGGGAACGGCCGAGGAAACACCATATATTTT CASSKTSPGTGNGRGNTIYF
- TRBJ1-4 - TRBV20-1 TGCAGTGTTATGTTAATAGAAAAACTGTTTTTT CSVMLIEKLFF
- TRBJ1-1 - TRBV5-1 TGCGCCAGCAGCTCGTTGGGGAGTGGGAACACTGAAGCTTTCTTT CASSSLGSGNTEAFF
- TRBJ1-6 TRBD1 TRBV7-3 TGTGCCAGCAGCTTGACAGGGGAGAATTCACCCCTCCACTTT CASSLTGENSPLHF
- TRBJ2-2 - TRBV5-1 TGCGCCAGCAGCTTGGGGGACAGGGAGCTGTTTTTT CASSLGDRELFF
- TRBJ2-3 - TRBV10-2 TGCGCCAGCAGTTGGGGAGTAAACGGGATACCAGATACGCAGTATTTT CASSWGVNGIPDTQYF
- TRBJ1-6 - TRBV6-4 TGTGCCAGCAGAGCTACGGGCTCCTATAATTCACCCCTCCACTTT CASRATGSYNSPLHF
- TRBJ2-7 - TRBV2 TGTGCCAGCAGTGAAACCAGGGGAACGTCACAGTACTTC CASSETRGTSQYF
- TRBJ2-6 - TRBV23-1 TGCGCCAGGACGATCAGTAGCCGGGACACCCGCTCTGGGGCCAACGTCCTGACTTTC CARTISSRDTRSGANVLTF
- TRBJ2-1 TRBD2 TRBV3-1/TRBV3-2 TGTGCCAGCAGCCAAGAGGGCGGGAGGGCCAGATCCTACAATGAGCAGTTCTTC CASSQEGGRARSYNEQFF
once TRBJ2-3 TRBD2 TRBV7-6 TGTGCCAGCAGCCGAAATAGCGGGAGAAGCACAGATACGCAGTATTTT CASSRNSGRSTDTQYF
- TRBJ1-1 TRBD1 TRBV13 TGTGCCAGCAGCTGGACAGGGGAGACTGAAGCTTTCTTT CASSWTGETEAFF
- TRBJ1-2 TRBD1 TRBV24-1 TGTGCCACCAGTGACCTCCCGGACAGGGGAGGTGGCTACACCTTC CATSDLPDRGGGYTF
- TRBJ2-2 - TRBV10-1 TGCGCCAGCAGTGAGGCCCGGGCCGGGGAGCTGTTTTTT CASSEARAGELFF
once TRBJ1-1 - TRBV11-2 TGTGCCAGCAGCTTCAGCCATCCGACAACTGAAGCTTTCTTT CASSFSHPTTEAFF
- TRBJ2-1 TRBD2 TRBV6-1 TGTGCCAGCAGTGAAGGACGGACTAGCGGGAAGTACAATGAGCAGTTCTTC CASSEGRTSGKYNEQFF
- TRBJ1-1 - TRBV5-6 TGTGCCAGCAGCTTGGGGGGACAGAACACTGAAGCTTTCTTT CASSLGGQNTEAFF
- TRBJ2-1 - TRBV27 TGTGCCAGCTCCTTTTGGAGAGGTGAGCAGTTCTTC CASSFWRGEQFF
- TRBJ1-3 - TRBV7-8 TGTGCCAGCAGCCTTAGTGGCTCTGGAAACACCATATATTTT CASSLSGSGNTIYF
once TRBJ2-7 TRBD2 TRBV9 TGTGCCAGCAGCGTTCGTCGGGGCGGGAGGGCCAAGCACGAGCAGTACTTC CASSVRRGGRAKHEQYF
once TRBJ1-2 TRBD1 TRBV7-8 TGTGCCAGCAGCTTAAGGGGACAGATATATGGCTACACCTTC CASSLRGQIYGYTF